One and the same sample provided the 9 T cell receptor beta chains below, sequenced in a study of blood T cell repertoires in COVID-19. Assay: immunoSEQ multiplex PCR; the TCRdb copy retains only in-frame clones and omits some. Found here are over 250,000 clones, approximately 86% of them singletons; the top ten hold around 10%. Sequenced: peripheral blood. The source is a man aged 40-49 years who had recovered from COVID-19.

J is TRBJ2-3 and V is TRBV6-1, with D perhaps TRBD1 (6 bases). This CDR3 contains 15 residues. The V end was cut by 2 bases, the J end by 1 base, with 10 bases between. CDR1 and CDR2 from the germline V gene are MNHNS and SASEGT. CDR3 DNA sequence: TGTGCCAGCAGTGAATGGGGGCAGGGCACAGATACGCAGTATTTT. Residues: CASSEWGQGTDTQYF.

The V and J genes are TRBV15 and TRBJ2-1; maybe TRBD2 (6 bases). The germline CDR1 and CDR2 sequences are LNHNV and YYDKDF (reference sequence). The CDR3 sequence is 16 residues long. Deletions cut 5 bases from V and 3 bases from J, with 17 bases between. CDR3 sequence: CATSGGGRRGYNEQFF. Written as DNA, the CDR3 is TGTGCCACCAGCGGAGGAGGGCGCCGGGGCTACAATGAGCAGTTCTTC.

This rearrangement joins TRBV7-8 to TRBJ2-7, with D possibly matching TRBD2 (5 bases). V was trimmed by 6 bases and J by 0 bases, leaving 15 bases between them. The germline V gene encodes CDR1 SGHVS and CDR2 FQNEAQ. There are 15 residues in the CDR3. The CDR3 loop is CASSSEVSASYEQYF. The CDR3 bases are TGTGCCAGCAGTTCCGAAGTTAGCGCCTCCTACGAGCAGTACTTC.

This sequence joins TRBV19 and TRBJ2-3, with 8 bases lining up with TRBD2. Germline assignment: CDR1 LNHDA and CDR2 SQIVND (reference sequence). The V gene end was trimmed by 4 bases and the J gene end by 1 base; junction bases not matched to a gene: 4. This CDR3 contains 15 residues. CDR3 sequence reads: CASSNRGGGTDTQYF. The CDR3 DNA reads as TGTGCCAGTAGTAATCGGGGGGGTGGCACAGATACGCAGTATTTT.

This clone was seen just once. The chain combines TRBV12-3 or TRBV12-4 with TRBJ1-1; D unclear. CDR3 size: 13 residues. The V end was cut by 6 bases, the J end by 11 bases, with 19 bases between. The CDR3 nucleotides read TGTGCCAGCAGGGAGGTGGCCCCGCCGAGGGCTTTCTTT. This gives the protein CASREVAPPRAFF.

This clone was counted a few times. The gene calls are TRBV27 and TRBJ1-1, with 7 nucleotides matching TRBD1. The CDR3 is 18 amino acids. Germline V gene lookup returns CDR1 MNHEY and CDR2 SMNVEV (reference sequence). V lost 4 bases and J lost 5; bases outside the gene matches: 19. CDR3 region: CASSSPGAGGVLRTEAFF. CDR3 nucleotides: TGTGCCAGCAGTTCCCCCGGGGCAGGGGGAGTCTTGAGAACTGAAGCTTTCTTT.

This chain uses TRBV10-3 with TRBJ2-3; possible D gene TRBD2, 6 bases. Trimming removed 2 bases from V and 8 bases from J, with 14 bases in between. This CDR3 spans 14 amino acids. Per germline, CDR1 ENHRY and CDR2 SYGVKD. CDR3 coding DNA: TGTGCCATCAGTGAGACTAGCCGGCGAGGTACGCAGTATTTT. This gives the protein CAISETSRRGTQYF.

The J gene is TRBJ2-3, the V gene TRBV5-6, with D perhaps TRBD2 (6 bases). Deletions cut 0 bases from V and 0 bases from J, with 8 bases between. Germline CDR1 is SGHDT and CDR2 is YYEEEE. The CDR3 totals 15 residues. The CDR3 nucleotides are TGTGCCAGCAGCTTGGGGACTATTAGCACAGATACGCAGTATTTT. Encoded protein: CASSLGTISTDTQYF.

This clone was found a few times. For the CDR3, the DNA is TGTGCCAGCAGCCCCCGGGACAGGGTGGGCGAGCAGTTCTTC. This gives the protein CASSPRDRVGEQFF. This chain uses TRBV3-1 (or the pseudogene TRBV3-2) with TRBJ2-1, with 9 bases identical to TRBD1. Germline V CDR1 and CDR2: LGHDT, YNNKEL (reference sequence). This CDR3 is 14 amino acids long. V dropped 4 bases and J dropped 10; count of bases not matched to a gene: 8.